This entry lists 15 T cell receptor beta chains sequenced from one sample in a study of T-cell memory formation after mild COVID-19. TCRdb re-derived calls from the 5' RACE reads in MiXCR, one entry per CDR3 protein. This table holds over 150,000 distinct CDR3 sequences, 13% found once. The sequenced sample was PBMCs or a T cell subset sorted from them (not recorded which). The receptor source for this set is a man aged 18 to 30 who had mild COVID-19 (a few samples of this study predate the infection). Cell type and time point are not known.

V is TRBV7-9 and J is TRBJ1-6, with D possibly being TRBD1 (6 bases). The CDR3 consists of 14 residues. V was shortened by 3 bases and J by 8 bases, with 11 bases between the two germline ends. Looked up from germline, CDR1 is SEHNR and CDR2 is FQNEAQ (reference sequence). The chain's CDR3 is CASSFTGTHSPLHF. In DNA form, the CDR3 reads TGTGCCAGCAGCTTTACAGGGACTCATTCACCCCTCCACTTT.

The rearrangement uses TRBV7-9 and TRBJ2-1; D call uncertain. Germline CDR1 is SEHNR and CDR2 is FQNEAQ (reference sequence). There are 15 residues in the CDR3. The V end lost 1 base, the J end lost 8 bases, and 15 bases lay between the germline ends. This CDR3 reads CASSLVSSVSDEQFF. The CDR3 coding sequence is TGTGCCAGCAGCTTAGTATCGAGCGTCTCAGATGAGCAGTTCTTC.

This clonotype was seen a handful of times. CDR3 DNA sequence: TGTGCCAGCGGGCCAGCGGGGGGCCAAGAGACCCAGTACTTC. Its protein is CASGPAGGQETQYF. The V call is TRBV5-6, the J call TRBJ2-5; the match to TRBD2 covers 9 bases. Germline loops: CDR1 SGHDT, CDR2 YYEEEE. The J segment lost 1 base and the V segment lost 7 bases, leaving 5 bases of the junction unmatched. The CDR3 covers 14 residues.

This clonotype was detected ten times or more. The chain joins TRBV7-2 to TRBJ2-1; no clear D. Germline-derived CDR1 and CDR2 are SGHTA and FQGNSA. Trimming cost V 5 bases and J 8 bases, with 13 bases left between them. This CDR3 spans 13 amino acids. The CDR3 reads CASSRTHRDEQFF. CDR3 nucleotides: TGTGCCAGCAGCCGGACCCACCGGGATGAGCAGTTCTTC.

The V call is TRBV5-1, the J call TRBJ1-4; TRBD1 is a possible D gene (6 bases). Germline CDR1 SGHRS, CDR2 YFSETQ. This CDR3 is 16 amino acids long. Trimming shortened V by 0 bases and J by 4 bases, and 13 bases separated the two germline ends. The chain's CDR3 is CASSLVWGLNNEKLFF. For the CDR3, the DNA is TGCGCCAGCAGCTTGGTATGGGGGCTCAATAATGAAAAACTGTTTTTT.

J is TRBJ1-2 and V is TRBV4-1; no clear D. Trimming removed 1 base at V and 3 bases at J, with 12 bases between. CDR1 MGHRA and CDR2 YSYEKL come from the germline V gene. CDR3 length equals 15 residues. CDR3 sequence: CASSQVLGLDYGYTF. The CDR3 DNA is TGCGCCAGCAGCCAAGTCCTGGGCTTAGACTATGGCTACACCTTC.

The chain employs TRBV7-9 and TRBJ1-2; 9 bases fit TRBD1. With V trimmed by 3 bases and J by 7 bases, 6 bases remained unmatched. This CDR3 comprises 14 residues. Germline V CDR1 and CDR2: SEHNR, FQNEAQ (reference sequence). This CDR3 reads CASSFLQGAVGYTF. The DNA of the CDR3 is TGTGCCAGCAGCTTCTTACAGGGGGCCGTTGGCTACACCTTC.

The CDR3 DNA is TGCGCCAAAAACAAGGCTTTCCGGGACAGGGGAATGAGCGGAAACACCATATATTTT. It translates to CAKNKAFRDRGMSGNTIYF. V gene TRBV10-1 combines with J gene TRBJ1-3; TRBD1 matches 10 bases. The CDR3 covers 19 residues. The J segment lost 4 bases and the V segment lost 10 bases, leaving 22 bases of the junction unmatched. Germline assignment: CDR1 WNHNN and CDR2 SYGVQD (reference sequence).

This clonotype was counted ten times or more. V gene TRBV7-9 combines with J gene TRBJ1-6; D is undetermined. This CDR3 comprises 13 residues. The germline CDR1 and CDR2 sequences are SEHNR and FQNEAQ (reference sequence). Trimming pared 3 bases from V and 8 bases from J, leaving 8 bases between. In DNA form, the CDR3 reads TGTGCCAGCAGCTTCGGTGGCGATTCACCCCTCCACTTT. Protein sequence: CASSFGGDSPLHF.

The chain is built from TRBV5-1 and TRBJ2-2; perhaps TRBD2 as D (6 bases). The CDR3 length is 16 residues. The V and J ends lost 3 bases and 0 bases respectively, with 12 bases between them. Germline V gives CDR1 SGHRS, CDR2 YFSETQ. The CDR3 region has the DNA TGCGCCAGCAGCTCCGGGAGCCTCGCGAACACCGGGGAGCTGTTTTTT. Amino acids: CASSSGSLANTGELFF.

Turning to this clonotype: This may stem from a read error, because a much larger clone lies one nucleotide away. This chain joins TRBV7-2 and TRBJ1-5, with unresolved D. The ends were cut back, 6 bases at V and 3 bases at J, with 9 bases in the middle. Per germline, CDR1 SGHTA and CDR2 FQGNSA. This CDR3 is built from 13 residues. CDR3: CASRWVNNQPQHF. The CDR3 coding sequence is TGTGCCAGCAGATGGGTCAACAATCAGCCCCAGCATTTT.

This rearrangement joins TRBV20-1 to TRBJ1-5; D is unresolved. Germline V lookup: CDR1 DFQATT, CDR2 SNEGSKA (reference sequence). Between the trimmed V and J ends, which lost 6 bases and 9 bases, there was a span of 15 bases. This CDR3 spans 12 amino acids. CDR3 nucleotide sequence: TGCAGTGCCAGCGGAGGTGGAGGGCCCCAGCATTTT. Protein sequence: CSASGGGGPQHF.

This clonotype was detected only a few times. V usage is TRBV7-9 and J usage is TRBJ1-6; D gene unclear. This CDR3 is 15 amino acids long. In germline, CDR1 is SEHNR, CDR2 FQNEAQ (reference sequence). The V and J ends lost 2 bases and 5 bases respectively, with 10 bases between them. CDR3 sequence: CASSLRGGHNSPLHF. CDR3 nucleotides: TGTGCCAGCAGCTTACGGGGTGGGCATAATTCACCCCTCCACTTT.

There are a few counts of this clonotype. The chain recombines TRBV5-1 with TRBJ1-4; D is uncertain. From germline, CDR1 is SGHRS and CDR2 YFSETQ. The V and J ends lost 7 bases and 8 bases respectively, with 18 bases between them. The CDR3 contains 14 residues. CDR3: CASSRSRSDEKLFF. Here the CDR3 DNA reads TGCGCCAGCTCCCGCTCGCGATCGGACGAAAAACTGTTTTTT.

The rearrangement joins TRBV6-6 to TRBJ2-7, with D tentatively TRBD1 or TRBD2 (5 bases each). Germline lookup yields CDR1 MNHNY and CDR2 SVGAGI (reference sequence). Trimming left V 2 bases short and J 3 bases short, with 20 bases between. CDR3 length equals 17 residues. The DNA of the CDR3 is TGTGCCAGCAGTTACCCTCCCCTACAGGAGGAGTTCTACGAGCAGTACTTC. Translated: CASSYPPLQEEFYEQYF.